This T cell receptor (beta chain) emerged from a study of blood T cell repertoires in COVID-19. Study details: From the United States, Italy and Spain came samples of acute and convalescent COVID-19. Sources were T cells, B-cell-depleted T cells, or PBMCs; the material itself was cDNA or gDNA.

In the source study's methods: Reference gene primer amplification in the assay estimated nucleated cell counts. Only in-frame clones appear in the TCRdb table, and some are missing; sequencing was by immunoSEQ multiplex PCR. The D gene and trimming were derived from the DNA, and the V and J assignments and clone size from that table. In the table there are 240,000 or so clones, about 83% of which are singletons. The CDR3 sequence is 14 residues long. V shed 3 bases and J shed 0 bases, with 11 bases lying between them. Germline V lookup: CDR1 DFQATT, CDR2 SNEGSKA (reference sequence). This TCR came from an older man with acute or convalescent COVID-19. V usage is TRBV20-1 and J usage is TRBJ1-1; no reliable D call. The sample was peripheral blood. This chain's CDR3 is CSASGSQVNTEAFF. CDR3 bases: TGCAGTGCTAGTGGGAGCCAAGTGAACACTGAAGCTTTCTTT.